This record concerns one T cell receptor beta chain sequence. The authors' processing: Estimation of nucleated cell counts relied on the amplification of reference gene primers. The protocol was immunoSEQ multiplex PCR, while the TCRdb copy is restricted to in-frame clones and leaves out a portion. From that table come the V and J calls and clone size; the DNA was used to work out D and trimming. The sample contains roughly 250,000 clones, 70% to 90% of which appear only once. The record originates from a study of blood T cell repertoires in COVID-19. The V end lost 4 bases, the J end lost 0 bases, and 13 bases lay between the germline ends. The CDR3 has 16 amino acids. Germline-derived CDR1 and CDR2 are SGHRS and YFSETQ. The participants were between roughly 18 and 89 years old and came from 24 US areas. Each participant's cohort was designated according to participant-reported clinical history. The study counted Cohort 3 donors as recovered given two negative PCRs, clearance, or symptom resolution.

The chain carries TRBV5-1 and TRBJ1-4; D possibly corresponds to TRBD1 (6 bases). Input material: PBMCs or T cells enriched from blood (not recorded which). The source is a woman aged 30 to 39 who had recovered from COVID-19. CDR3 sequence: CASSPGGGATNEKLFF. In DNA form, the CDR3 reads TGCGCCAGCAGCCCTGGGGGGGGCGCAACTAATGAAAAACTGTTTTTT.